This passage covers 6 T cell receptor beta chains from one sample sequenced in a study of blood T cells in healthy people across ages. The authors ran a second PCR of about 7 to 11 cycles using a sample-barcoded 5' primer and a J-beta primer mix. Via MiXCR, TCRdb re-called the 5' RACE reads, giving one row per CDR3 protein. This sample carries more than 450,000 distinct CDR3 sequences, 25% to 35% of them seen once, and the ten largest clones take approximately 3.7%. The sample was also reused in another study, on T cells of mothers and their children.

The sequenced sample was blood. The receptors were sampled from a boy aged 2 to 10 in good health.

The chain uses TRBV9 and TRBJ2-5, with TRBD2 identical over 7 bases. CDR1 and CDR2 from the germline V gene are SGDLS and YYNGEE. V lost 3 bases, J lost 2 bases, and 4 bases stayed unmatched. The length of the CDR3 is 14 residues. CDR3 in amino acids: CASSGGAGQETQYF. The CDR3 nucleotides read TGTGCCAGCAGCGGTGGAGCGGGACAAGAGACCCAGTACTTC. The whole variable domain, filled in from reference TRBV9 and TRBJ2-5, reads DSGVTQTPKHLITATGQRVTLRCSPRSGDLSVYWYQQSLDQGLQFLIQYYNGEERAKGNILERFSAQQFPDLHSELNLSSLELGDSALYFCASSGGAGQETQYFGPGTRLLVL.

This clonotype has a handful of counts. This chain connects TRBV18 to TRBJ2-5; D possibly matches TRBD1 or TRBD2 (5 bases each). Trimming removed 3 bases at V and 11 bases at J, with 13 bases between. Looked up from germline, CDR1 is KGHSH and CDR2 is LQKENI. This CDR3 is built from 12 residues. The CDR3 here is CASSPLGVEQYF. DNA of the CDR3: TGTGCCAGCTCACCTCTGGGGGTGGAGCAGTACTTC. Full variable domain (outside the CDR3, taken from reference TRBV18 and TRBJ2-5): NAGVMQNPRHLVRRRGQEARLRCSPMKGHSHVYWYRQLPEEGLKFMVYLQKENIIDESGMPKERFSAEFPKEGPSILRIQQVVRGDSAAYFCASSPLGVEQYFGPGTRLLVL.

This rearrangement joins TRBV5-1 to TRBJ1-6; D remains ambiguous. This CDR3 is built from 15 residues. Per the germline V gene, CDR1 is SGHRS and CDR2 is YFSETQ. Trimming took 0 bases from V and 9 from J, leaving 13 bases between them. The CDR3 sequence is CASSLALRNLSPLHF. CDR3 coding DNA: TGCGCCAGCAGCTTGGCCCTGCGGAACCTTTCACCCCTCCACTTT.

This clonotype showed up just a few times. This chain uses TRBV20-1 with TRBJ2-5, with D perhaps assigned TRBD1 or TRBD2 (5 bases each). Trimming removed 4 bases from V and 2 bases from J, with 11 bases in between. Germline loops: CDR1 DFQATT, CDR2 SNEGSKA (reference sequence). This CDR3 contains 13 residues. CDR3 sequence reads: CSAKGTDQETQYF. The CDR3 DNA is TGCAGTGCTAAAGGGACGGATCAAGAGACCCAGTACTTC.

The sample holds a few counts of this clonotype. The chain is built from TRBV11-2 and TRBJ2-5; D tentatively fits TRBD1 or TRBD2 (5 bases each). The length of the CDR3 is 17 residues. Trimming shortened V by 1 base and J by 0 bases, and 15 bases separated the two germline ends. CDR1 and CDR2 from the germline V gene are SGHAT and FQNNGV. The CDR3 loop reads CASSLVIPREYQETQYF. CDR3 coding DNA: TGTGCCAGCAGCTTAGTAATCCCCAGGGAGTACCAAGAGACCCAGTACTTC.

The rearrangement links TRBV7-9 to TRBJ2-1; the match to TRBD2 covers 10 bases. The CDR3 sequence is 14 residues long. With V trimmed by 5 bases and J by 7 bases, 5 bases remained unmatched. Germline loops: CDR1 SEHNR, CDR2 FQNEAQ (reference sequence). CDR3 in amino acids: CASSPPSGRNEQFF. In nucleotides, the CDR3 is TGTGCCAGCAGCCCGCCTAGCGGGAGAAATGAGCAGTTCTTC.